The entry that follows covers one TCR beta chain sequence. Its antigen is not known. This entry comes from a study of T cell responses to AZD1222 COVID-19 vaccine. The CDR3 has 13 residues. In germline, CDR1 is SGHKS, CDR2 YYEKEE (reference sequence). The trim removed 7 bases at V and 4 bases at J, leaving 8 bases unmatched. TCRdb keeps only in-frame clones here, not all; method: immunoSEQ multiplex PCR. Among roughly 120,000 clones listed, about 90% were seen once. The study's findings and limits: At study baseline, merely five or six AZD1222 recipients were seropositive. Within unmutated variant regions lay the reported targets of nearly half of spike-specific TCRs.

The sample was peripheral blood, taken on day 0 of AZD1222 vaccination. The receptor was derived from an adult in good health. This chain joins TRBV5-5 and TRBJ2-7; 7 nucleotides agree with TRBD1. As DNA, the CDR3 is TGTGCCAGCTCCACAGGGGCTAGGTACGAGCAGTACTTC. Translating gives CASSTGARYEQYF.